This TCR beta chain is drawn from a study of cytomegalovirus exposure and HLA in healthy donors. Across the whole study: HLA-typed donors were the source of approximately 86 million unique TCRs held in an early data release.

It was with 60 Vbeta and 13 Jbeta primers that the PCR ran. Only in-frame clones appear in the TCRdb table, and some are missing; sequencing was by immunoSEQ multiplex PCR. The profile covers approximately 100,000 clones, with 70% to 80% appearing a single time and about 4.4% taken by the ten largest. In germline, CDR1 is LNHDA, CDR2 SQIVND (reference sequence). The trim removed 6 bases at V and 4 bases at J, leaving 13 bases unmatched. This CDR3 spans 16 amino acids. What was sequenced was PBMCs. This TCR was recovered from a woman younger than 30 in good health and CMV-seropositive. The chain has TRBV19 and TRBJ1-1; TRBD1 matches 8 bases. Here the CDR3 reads CASRSAAGGAGTEAFF. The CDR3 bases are TGTGCCAGTAGATCGGCGGCAGGGGGCGCGGGCACTGAAGCTTTCTTT.